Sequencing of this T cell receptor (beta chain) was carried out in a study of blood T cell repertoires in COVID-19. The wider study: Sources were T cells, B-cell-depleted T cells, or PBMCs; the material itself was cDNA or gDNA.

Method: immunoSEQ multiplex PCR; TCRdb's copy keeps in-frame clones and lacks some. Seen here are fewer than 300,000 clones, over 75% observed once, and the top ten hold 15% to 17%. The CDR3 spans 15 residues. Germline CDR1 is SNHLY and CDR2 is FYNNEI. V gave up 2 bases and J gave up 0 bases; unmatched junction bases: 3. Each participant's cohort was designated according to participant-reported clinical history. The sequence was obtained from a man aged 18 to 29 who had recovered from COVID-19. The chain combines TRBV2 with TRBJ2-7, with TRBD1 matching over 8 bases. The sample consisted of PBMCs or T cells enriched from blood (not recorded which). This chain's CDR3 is CASSERQGASYEQYF. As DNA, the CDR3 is TGTGCCAGCAGTGAAAGGCAGGGGGCCTCCTACGAGCAGTACTTC.